This TCR beta chain was identified during a study of cytomegalovirus exposure and HLA in healthy donors. About this clone: No antigen is known for it.

V shed 6 bases and J 0 bases; nucleotides not matched to a gene: 3. The CDR3 has 15 amino acids. The germline gives CDR1 MNHEY, CDR2 SVGAGI. Use of 60 Vbeta and 13 Jbeta primers characterized the PCR. The table came from immunoSEQ multiplex PCR; TCRdb's copy has only in-frame clones and leaves some out. The table lists about 130,000 clones, about 71% of them singletons. Overall study findings and caveats: Clonal expansion, a later analysis showed, was greater in HLA-associated TCR beta chains than in equally common others. Follow-up analysis later connected one missense variant in DCLRE1C with trimming of TCR beta V- and J-genes. In a later analysis, most CMV-associated TCR beta chains appeared HLA-restricted.

Sequenced sample: PBMCs. The sequence came from an older woman in good health and CMV-seropositive. This chain connects TRBV6-5 to TRBJ2-3; TRBD2 aligns across 10 bases. This CDR3 reads CASSLAGASTDTQYF. DNA for the CDR3: TGTGCCAGCAGCCTAGCGGGGGCCAGCACAGATACGCAGTATTTT.